This T cell receptor beta chain was sequenced in a study of OX40 agonist ivuxolimab in advanced cancers. Profiled with immunoSEQ multiplex PCR; TCRdb holds only in-frame clones, not every one. The table records about 33,000 clones, about 87% of them present only once. Germline V CDR1 and CDR2: SNHLY, FYNNEI. V lost 3 bases, J lost 9 bases, and 9 bases lay in between. The CDR3 loop spans 13 amino acids. The sequencing used CD4+ or CD8+ T cells sorted from blood, collected in a trial of the OX40 agonist ivuxolimab. The chain links TRBV2 to TRBJ1-6; D remains ambiguous. The TCR comes from an adult with an advanced solid tumor such as melanoma, head and neck, liver or kidney cancer. CDR3: CASSDRQTSPLHF. The DNA of the CDR3 is TGTGCCAGCAGTGATCGGCAGACTTCACCCCTCCACTTT.